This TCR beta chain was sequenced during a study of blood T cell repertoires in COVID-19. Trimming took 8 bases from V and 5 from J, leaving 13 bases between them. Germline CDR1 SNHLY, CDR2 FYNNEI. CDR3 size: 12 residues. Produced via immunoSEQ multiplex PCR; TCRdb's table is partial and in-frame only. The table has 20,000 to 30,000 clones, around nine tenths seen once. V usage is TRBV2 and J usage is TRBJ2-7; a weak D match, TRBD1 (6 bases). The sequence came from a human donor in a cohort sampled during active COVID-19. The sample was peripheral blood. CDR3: CASLGAVHEQYF. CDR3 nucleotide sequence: TGTGCCAGCCTGGGGGCTGTCCACGAGCAGTACTTC.